Following are 7 T cell receptor beta chains from one sample sequenced in a study of cytomegalovirus exposure and HLA in healthy donors. Amplification used 60 Vbeta primers and 13 Jbeta primers. Assay: immunoSEQ multiplex PCR; the TCRdb copy retains only in-frame clones and omits some. In the table there are 150,000 or so clones, roughly 80% of which are singletons. Source material: PBMCs. The receptors shown here come from a woman under 30 in good health and CMV-seronegative.

This clone occurred a few times. The rearrangement links TRBV4-3 to TRBJ2-7; D remains unclear. Trimming took 0 bases from V and 3 from J, leaving 9 bases between them. Per germline, CDR1 LGHNA and CDR2 YSLEER. The CDR3 runs to 14 residues. The CDR3 DNA reads as TGCGCCAGCAGCCAAGAGCTAGTCCGCTACGAGCAGTACTTC. This gives the protein CASSQELVRYEQYF.

This clone was counted only a few times. The chain has TRBV7-9 and TRBJ1-1; D not certain. Germline CDR1 is SEHNR and CDR2 is FQNEAQ (reference sequence). The CDR3 extends over 15 amino acids. The germline V and J ends were trimmed by 1 base and 1 base, with 10 bases remaining between them. CDR3 DNA: TGTGCCAGCAGCTTAGTGGTGTCAGGGAACACTGAAGCTTTCTTT. Amino acids: CASSLVVSGNTEAFF.

The V gene is TRBV28, the J gene TRBJ2-1, with D possibly being TRBD1 (7 bases). The CDR3 is made up of 15 amino acids. Trimming removed 2 bases at V and 9 bases at J, with 17 bases between. Germline V lookup: CDR1 MDHEN, CDR2 SYDVKM. The CDR3 bases are TGTGCCAGCAGTTTACCCCAGGGGGGAAGGGGTGAGCAGTTCTTC. Translated, it gives CASSLPQGGRGEQFF.

The CDR3 coding sequence is TGTGCCAGCAGTTTATGGGGGACAGACGTCTTACTATATAGCAATCAGCCCCAGCATTTT. Protein product: CASSLWGTDVLLYSNQPQHF. The chain uses TRBV28 and TRBJ1-5; 7 positions agree with TRBD1. V shed 0 bases, J shed 0 bases, and the junction held 14 bases outside the gene matches. The CDR3 contains 20 residues. From germline, CDR1 is MDHEN and CDR2 SYDVKM. The full variable domain, in which reference TRBV28 and TRBJ1-5 provide the parts outside the CDR3, is DVKVTQSSRYLVKRTGEKVFLECVQDMDHENMFWYRQDPGLGLRLIYFSYDVKMKEKGDIPEGYSVSREKKERFSLILESASTNQTSMYLCASSLWGTDVLLYSNQPQHFGDGTRLSIL.

CDR3 sequence (DNA): TGTGCCAGCAGCTCCGCGGAGACCCAGTACTTC. This encodes CASSSAETQYF. The gene calls are TRBV11-2 and TRBJ2-5, with D uncertain. V was trimmed by 4 bases and J by 5 bases, leaving 5 bases between them. This CDR3 has 11 residues. Per the germline V gene, CDR1 is SGHAT and CDR2 is FQNNGV.

This chain links TRBV6-5 with TRBJ2-7; TRBD2 agrees at 12 bases. Trimming at V came to 4 bases and at J to 0 bases, leaving 1 base not matched to a gene. This CDR3 region has 15 residues. Germline loops: CDR1 MNHEY, CDR2 SVGAGI. CDR3 DNA sequence: TGTGCCAGCAGTTGGGGACTAGCGGGCTCCTACGAGCAGTACTTC. Encoded protein: CASSWGLAGSYEQYF.

This clone has just a few counts. The chain has TRBV7-9 and TRBJ1-2; the D is unclear. The germline V and J ends were trimmed by 5 bases and 2 bases, with 12 bases remaining between them. Germline-derived CDR1 and CDR2 are SEHNR and FQNEAQ (reference sequence). The CDR3 spans 14 residues. The chain's CDR3 is CASSQMTRNYGYTF. Here the CDR3 DNA reads TGTGCCAGCAGCCAAATGACACGAAACTATGGCTACACCTTC.